This T cell receptor (beta chain) derives from a study of blood T cell repertoires in COVID-19. Turning to the study itself: Acute and convalescent COVID-19 samples came from the United States, Italy and Spain. In each case, the material was cDNA or gDNA derived from T cells, B-cell-depleted T cells, or PBMCs.

After removal of 5 bases from V and 10 bases from J, the junction contained 8 bases not matched to a gene. Germline lookup yields CDR1 MNHEY and CDR2 SVGEGT. The CDR3 extends over 14 amino acids. As processed by the authors: Counts of nucleated cells, estimated from reference gene primer amplification, were obtained. Assay used: immunoSEQ multiplex PCR; TCRdb lists only in-frame clones, some missing. V and J calls and clone size come straight from that table; D and trimming were deduced from the DNA. This repertoire shows some 90,000 clones, around 88% found once; its top ten account for around 20%. Source material: peripheral blood. The sequence derives from a woman aged 55-75 years with COVID-19, enrolled during active disease. The V call is TRBV6-2 or TRBV6-3, the J call TRBJ1-6, with TRBD1 matching over 7 bases. The CDR3 protein is CASSRQGLGSPLHF. As DNA, the CDR3 is TGTGCCAGCAGTCGACAGGGCCTCGGCTCACCCCTCCACTTT.